This TCR beta chain stems from a study of control samples from healthy donors and cancer patients. Trimming took off 0 bases at V and 5 bases at J, with 14 bases between the two ends. The CDR3 consists of 15 residues. Germline V gives CDR1 SGHRS, CDR2 YFSETQ. Some clones are missing from TCRdb's copy, which holds only in-frame ones; the method was immunoSEQ multiplex PCR. Of 150,000 to 200,000 clones in the sample, roughly 88% were seen once. The chain uses TRBV5-1 and TRBJ2-5; D ambiguous. The sample was blood. This TCR derives from a man aged 18 to 29 in good health. This chain's CDR3 is CASSLASIDRETQYF. CDR3 nucleotide sequence: TGCGCCAGCAGCTTGGCCAGTATAGACCGGGAGACCCAGTACTTC. The full variable domain, its missing parts supplied by reference TRBV5-1 and TRBJ2-5, is KAGVTQTPRYLIKTRGQQVTLSCSPISGHRSVSWYQQTPGQGLQFLFEYFSETQRNKGNFPGRFSGRQFSNSRSEMNVSTLELGDSALYLCASSLASIDRETQYFGPGTRLLVL.